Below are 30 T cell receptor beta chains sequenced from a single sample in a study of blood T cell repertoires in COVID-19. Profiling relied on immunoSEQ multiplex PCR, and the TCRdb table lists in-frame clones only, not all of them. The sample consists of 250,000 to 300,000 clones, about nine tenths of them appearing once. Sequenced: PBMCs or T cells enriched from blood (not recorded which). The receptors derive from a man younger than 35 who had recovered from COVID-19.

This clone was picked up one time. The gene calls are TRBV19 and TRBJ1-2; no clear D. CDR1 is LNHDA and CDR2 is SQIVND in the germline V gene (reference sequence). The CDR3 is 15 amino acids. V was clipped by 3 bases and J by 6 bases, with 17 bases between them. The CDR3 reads CASSIWFGEGDGYTF. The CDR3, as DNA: TGTGCCAGTAGTATTTGGTTCGGAGAAGGTGATGGCTACACCTTC. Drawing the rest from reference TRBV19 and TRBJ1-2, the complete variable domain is DGGITQSPKYLFRKEGQNVTLSCEQNLNHDAMYWYRQDPGQGLRLIYYSQIVNDFQKGDIAEGYSVSREKKESFPLTVTSAQKNPTAFYLCASSIWFGEGDGYTFGSGTRLTVV.

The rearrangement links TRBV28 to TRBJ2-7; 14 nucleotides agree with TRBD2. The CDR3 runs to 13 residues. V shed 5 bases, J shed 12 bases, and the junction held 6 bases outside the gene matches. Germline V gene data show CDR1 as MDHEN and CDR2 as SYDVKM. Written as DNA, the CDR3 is TGTGCCAGCAGTGGGACTAGCGGGAGACTTAGGTACTTC. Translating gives CASSGTSGRLRYF.

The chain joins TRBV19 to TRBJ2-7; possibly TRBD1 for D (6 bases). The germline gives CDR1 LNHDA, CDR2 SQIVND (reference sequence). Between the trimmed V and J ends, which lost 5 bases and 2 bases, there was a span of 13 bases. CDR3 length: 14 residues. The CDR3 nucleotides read TGTGCCAGTAGTCAACAAGGGACAACCTACGAGCAGTACTTC. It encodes CASSQQGTTYEQYF. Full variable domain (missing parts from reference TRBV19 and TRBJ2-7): DGGITQSPKYLFRKEGQNVTLSCEQNLNHDAMYWYRQDPGQGLRLIYYSQIVNDFQKGDIAEGYSVSREKKESFPLTVTSAQKNPTAFYLCASSQQGTTYEQYFGPGTRLTVT.

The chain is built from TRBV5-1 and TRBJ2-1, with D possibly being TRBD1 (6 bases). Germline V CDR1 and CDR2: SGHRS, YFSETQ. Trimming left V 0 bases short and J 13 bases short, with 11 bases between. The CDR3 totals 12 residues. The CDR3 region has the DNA TGCGCCAGCAGCTTGGAACCAGGGGCACAGTTCTTC. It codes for CASSLEPGAQFF. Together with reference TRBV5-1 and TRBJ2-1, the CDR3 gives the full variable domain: KAGVTQTPRYLIKTRGQQVTLSCSPISGHRSVSWYQQTPGQGLQFLFEYFSETQRNKGNFPGRFSGRQFSNSRSEMNVSTLELGDSALYLCASSLEPGAQFFGPGTRLTVL.

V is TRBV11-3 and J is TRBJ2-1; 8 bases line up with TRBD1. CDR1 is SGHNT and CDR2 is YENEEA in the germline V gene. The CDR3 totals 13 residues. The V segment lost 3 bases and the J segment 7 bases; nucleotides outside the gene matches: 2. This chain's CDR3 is CASSFRDRNEQFF. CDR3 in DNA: TGTGCCAGCAGCTTTCGGGACAGGAATGAGCAGTTCTTC.

DNA for the CDR3: TGTGCCACCAGTGGGGCAGGGGGAGCTGGATACGAGCAGTACTTC. It codes for CATSGAGGAGYEQYF. The chain recombines TRBV15 with TRBJ2-7; 7 nucleotides agree with TRBD1. From germline, CDR1 is LNHNV and CDR2 YYDKDF (reference sequence). V lost 6 bases to trimming and J lost 4 bases; unmatched junction nucleotides: 12. This CDR3 contains 15 residues.

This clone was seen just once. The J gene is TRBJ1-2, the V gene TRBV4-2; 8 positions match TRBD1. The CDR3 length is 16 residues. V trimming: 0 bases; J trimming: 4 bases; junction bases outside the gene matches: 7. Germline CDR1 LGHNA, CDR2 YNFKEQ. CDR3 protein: CASSQDVGQAGYGYTF. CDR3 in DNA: TGTGCCAGCAGCCAAGATGTGGGACAGGCCGGCTATGGCTACACCTTC.

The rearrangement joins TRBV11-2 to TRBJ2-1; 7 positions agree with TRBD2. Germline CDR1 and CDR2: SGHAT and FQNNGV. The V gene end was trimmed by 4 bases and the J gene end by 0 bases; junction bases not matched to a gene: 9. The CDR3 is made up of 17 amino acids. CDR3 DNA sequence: TGTGCCAGCAGCTCTTCGGGACTACTGAGCTCCTACAATGAGCAGTTCTTC. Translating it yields CASSSSGLLSSYNEQFF.

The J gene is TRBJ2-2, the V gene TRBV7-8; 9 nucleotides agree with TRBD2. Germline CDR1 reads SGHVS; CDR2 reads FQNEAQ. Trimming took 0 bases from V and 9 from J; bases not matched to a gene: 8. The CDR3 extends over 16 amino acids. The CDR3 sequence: CASSLASLAGRRELFF. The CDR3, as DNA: TGTGCCAGCAGCTTAGCTTCGCTAGCGGGACGGAGGGAGCTGTTTTTT.

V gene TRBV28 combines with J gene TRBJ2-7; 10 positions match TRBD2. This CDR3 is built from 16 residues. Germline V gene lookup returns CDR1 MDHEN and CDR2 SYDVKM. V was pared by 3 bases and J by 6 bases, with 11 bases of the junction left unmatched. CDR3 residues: CASSFPRLAGVIEQYF. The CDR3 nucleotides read TGTGCCAGCAGTTTCCCCCGTCTAGCGGGAGTTATCGAGCAGTACTTC.

In DNA form, the CDR3 reads TGCAGTGCTAGTCAGGGGCAGGGCGGCACAGATACGCAGTATTTT. It codes for CSASQGQGGTDTQYF. The J gene is TRBJ2-3, the V gene TRBV20-1; maybe TRBD1 (6 bases). Germline CDR1 and CDR2: DFQATT and SNEGSKA (reference sequence). The CDR3 is 15 amino acids. Trimming pared 3 bases from V and 1 base from J, leaving 14 bases between.

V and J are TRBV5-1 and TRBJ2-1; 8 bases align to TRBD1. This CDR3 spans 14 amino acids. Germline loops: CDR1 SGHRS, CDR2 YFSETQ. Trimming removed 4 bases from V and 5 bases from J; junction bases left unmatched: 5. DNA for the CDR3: TGCGCCAGCAGCGTATACAGGGGGAACAATGAGCAGTTCTTC. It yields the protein CASSVYRGNNEQFF.

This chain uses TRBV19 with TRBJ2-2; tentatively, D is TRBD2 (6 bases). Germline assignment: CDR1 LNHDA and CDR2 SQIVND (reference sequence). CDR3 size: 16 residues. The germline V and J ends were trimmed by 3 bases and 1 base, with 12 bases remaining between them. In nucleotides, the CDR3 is TGTGCCAGTAGTATCAGTCCGGGAGAGAACACCGGGGAGCTGTTTTTT. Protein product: CASSISPGENTGELFF.

The DNA for the CDR3 is TGTGCCAGTAGGGACAGGGGCAACACCGGGGAGCTGTTTTTT. This codes for CASRDRGNTGELFF. V usage is TRBV19 and J usage is TRBJ2-2; TRBD1 matches at 9 bases. Per the germline V gene, CDR1 is LNHDA and CDR2 is SQIVND (reference sequence). CDR3 length: 14 residues. V lost 6 bases, J lost 2 bases, and 1 base stayed unmatched.

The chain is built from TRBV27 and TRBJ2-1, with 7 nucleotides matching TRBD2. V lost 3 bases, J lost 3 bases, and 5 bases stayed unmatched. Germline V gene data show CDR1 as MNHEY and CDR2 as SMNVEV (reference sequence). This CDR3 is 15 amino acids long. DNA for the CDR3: TGTGCCAGCAGTTTGGGGCTAGCGGTCTACAATGAGCAGTTCTTC. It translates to CASSLGLAVYNEQFF.

The CDR3 spells CASSRQGNRGGANVLTF. Here the CDR3 DNA reads TGTGCCAGCAGCCGACAGGGGAATCGTGGTGGGGCCAACGTCCTGACTTTC. This chain connects TRBV3-1 (or the pseudogene TRBV3-2) to TRBJ2-6; 8 positions agree with TRBD1. The CDR3 loop spans 17 amino acids. Germline trimming cut 4 bases from V and 3 bases from J; bases unmatched to any gene: 8. CDR1 LGHDT and CDR2 YNNKEL come from the germline V gene (reference sequence).

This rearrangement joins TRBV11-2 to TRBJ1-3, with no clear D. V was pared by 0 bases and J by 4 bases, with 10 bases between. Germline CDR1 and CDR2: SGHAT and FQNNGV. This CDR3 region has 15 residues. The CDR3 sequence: CASSLDSGLGNTIYF. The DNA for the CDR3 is TGTGCCAGCAGCTTAGATTCGGGTTTAGGAAACACCATATATTTT.

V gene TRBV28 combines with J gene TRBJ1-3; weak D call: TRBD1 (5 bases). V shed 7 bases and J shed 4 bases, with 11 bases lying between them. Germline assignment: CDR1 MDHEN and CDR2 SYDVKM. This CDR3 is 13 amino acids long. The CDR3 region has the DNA TGTGCCAGCAATTTGGGACTCGGAAACACCATATATTTT. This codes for CASNLGLGNTIYF.

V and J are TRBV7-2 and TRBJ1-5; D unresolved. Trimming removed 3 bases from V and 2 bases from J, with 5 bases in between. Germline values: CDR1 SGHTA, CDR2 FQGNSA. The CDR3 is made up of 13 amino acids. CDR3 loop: CASSFLGNQPQHF. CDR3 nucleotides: TGTGCCAGCAGCTTTCTCGGCAATCAGCCCCAGCATTTT.

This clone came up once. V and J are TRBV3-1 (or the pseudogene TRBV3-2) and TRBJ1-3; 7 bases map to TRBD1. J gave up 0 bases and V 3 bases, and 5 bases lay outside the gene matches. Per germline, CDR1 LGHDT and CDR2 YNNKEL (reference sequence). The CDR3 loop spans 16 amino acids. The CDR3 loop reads CASSHLGQISGNTIYF. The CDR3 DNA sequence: TGTGCCAGCAGCCACTTGGGACAGATCTCTGGAAACACCATATATTTT.

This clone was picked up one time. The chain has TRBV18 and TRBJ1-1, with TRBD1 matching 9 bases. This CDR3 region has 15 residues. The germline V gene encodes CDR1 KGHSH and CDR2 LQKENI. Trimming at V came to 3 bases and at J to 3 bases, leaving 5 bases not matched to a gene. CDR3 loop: CASSPRDRADTEAFF. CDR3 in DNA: TGTGCCAGCTCACCCAGGGACAGGGCTGACACTGAAGCTTTCTTT.

CDR3 sequence reads: CASSSGLTDNEQFF. The CDR3 nucleotides are TGTGCCAGCAGCTCGGGACTAACGGACAATGAGCAGTTCTTC. The gene calls are TRBV7-3 and TRBJ2-1; 7 nucleotides align to TRBD2. V lost 4 bases and J lost 5; bases outside the gene matches: 5. This CDR3 is 14 amino acids long. Germline CDR1 is SGHTA and CDR2 is FQGTGA.

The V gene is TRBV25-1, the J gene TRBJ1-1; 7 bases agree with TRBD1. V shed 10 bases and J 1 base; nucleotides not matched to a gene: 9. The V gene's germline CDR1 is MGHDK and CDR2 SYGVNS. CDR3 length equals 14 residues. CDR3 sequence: CATGTGTANTEAFF. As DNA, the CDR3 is TGTGCCACCGGCACCGGGACAGCGAACACTGAAGCTTTCTTT.

The chain's CDR3 is CASSQVYREQSPLHF. Written as DNA, the CDR3 is TGCGCCAGCAGCCAAGTGTACAGGGAACAATCACCCCTCCACTTT. The chain uses TRBV4-1 and TRBJ1-6; weak D call: TRBD1 (6 bases). This CDR3 is built from 15 residues. V was trimmed by 1 base and J by 10 bases, leaving 14 bases between them. CDR1 MGHRA and CDR2 YSYEKL come from the germline V gene.

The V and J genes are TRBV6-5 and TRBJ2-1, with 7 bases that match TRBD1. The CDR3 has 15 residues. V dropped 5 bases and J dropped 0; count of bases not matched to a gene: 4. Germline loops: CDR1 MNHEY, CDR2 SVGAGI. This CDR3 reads CASSTGDSSYNEQFF. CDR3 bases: TGTGCCAGCAGTACCGGGGACAGCTCCTACAATGAGCAGTTCTTC.

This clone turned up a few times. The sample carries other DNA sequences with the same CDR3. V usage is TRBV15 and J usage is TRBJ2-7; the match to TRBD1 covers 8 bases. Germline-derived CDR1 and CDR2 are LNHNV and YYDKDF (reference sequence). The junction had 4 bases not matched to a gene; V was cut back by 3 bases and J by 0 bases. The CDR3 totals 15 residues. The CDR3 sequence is CATSSRDRSSYEQYF. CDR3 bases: TGTGCCACCAGCAGCCGGGACAGGAGCTCCTACGAGCAGTACTTC.

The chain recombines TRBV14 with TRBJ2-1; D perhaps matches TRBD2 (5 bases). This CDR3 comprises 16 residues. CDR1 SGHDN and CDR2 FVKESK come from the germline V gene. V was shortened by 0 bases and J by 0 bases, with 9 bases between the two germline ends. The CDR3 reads CASSQDIASSYNEQFF. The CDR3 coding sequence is TGTGCCAGCAGCCAAGATATAGCGAGCTCCTACAATGAGCAGTTCTTC. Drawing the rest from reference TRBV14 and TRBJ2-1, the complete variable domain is EAGVTQFPSHSVIEKGQTVTLRCDPISGHDNLYWYRRVMGKEIKFLLHFVKESKQDESGMPNNRFLAERTGGTYSTLKVQPAELEDSGVYFCASSQDIASSYNEQFFGPGTRLTVL.

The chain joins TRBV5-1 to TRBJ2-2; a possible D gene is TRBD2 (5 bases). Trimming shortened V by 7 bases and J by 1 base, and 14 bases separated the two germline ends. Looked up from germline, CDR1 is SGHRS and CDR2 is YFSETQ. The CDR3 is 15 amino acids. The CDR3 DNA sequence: TGCGCCAGCCATACCAGTGGGAGGAACACCGGGGAGCTGTTTTTT. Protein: CASHTSGRNTGELFF.

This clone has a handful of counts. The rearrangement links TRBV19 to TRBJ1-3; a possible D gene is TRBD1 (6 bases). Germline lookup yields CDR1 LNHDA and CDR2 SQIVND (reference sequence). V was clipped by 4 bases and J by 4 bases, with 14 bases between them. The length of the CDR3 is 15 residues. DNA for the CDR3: TGTGCCAGTAGTACTTCCAGGGGTACGGGAAACACCATATATTTT. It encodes CASSTSRGTGNTIYF.

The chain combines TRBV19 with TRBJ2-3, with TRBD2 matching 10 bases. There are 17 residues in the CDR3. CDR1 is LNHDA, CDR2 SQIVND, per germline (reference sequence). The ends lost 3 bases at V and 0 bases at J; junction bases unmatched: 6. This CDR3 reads CASSIRGLASSTDTQYF. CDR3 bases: TGTGCCAGTAGTATCAGGGGACTAGCGAGTAGCACAGATACGCAGTATTTT.